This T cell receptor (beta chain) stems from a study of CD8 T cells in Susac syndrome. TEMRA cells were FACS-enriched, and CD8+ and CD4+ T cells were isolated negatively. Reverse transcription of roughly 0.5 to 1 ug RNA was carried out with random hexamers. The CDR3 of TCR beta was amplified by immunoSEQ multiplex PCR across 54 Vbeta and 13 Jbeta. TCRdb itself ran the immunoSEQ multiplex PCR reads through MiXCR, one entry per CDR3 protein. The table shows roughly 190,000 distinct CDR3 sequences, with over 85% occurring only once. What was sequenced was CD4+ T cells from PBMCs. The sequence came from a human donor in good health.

CDR3 DNA sequence: TGTGCCAGCAGCCCTCTGACTAGCGGGGGGAGATACAATGAGCAGTTCTTC. Translating it yields CASSPLTSGGRYNEQFF. The chain has TRBV5-6 and TRBJ2-1; 13 positions agree with TRBD2. This CDR3 comprises 17 residues. Losses at the gene ends were 4 bases for V and 4 bases for J; bases not matched to a gene: 8. CDR1 is SGHDT, CDR2 YYEEEE, per germline.